Given below is one T cell receptor (beta chain) in context. Its antigen is undetermined. An end of the junction does not agree with germline; a read error may underlie this. The data derive from a study of tumor-infiltrating lymphocytes in primary liver carcinoma. Study outcomes and limitations: When set against blood, tumors had a significantly higher top-250-clone fraction (p = 0.039).

From around 0.5 ug of total RNA, TCR beta-specific cDNA was reverse-transcribed using a constant-region primer. It was through three nested multiplex PCR rounds of slightly modified ARM-PCR that TCR beta libraries arose. The two initial PCR rounds, around 11 cycles each, used TRBV1-TRBV30 forward and C-beta reverse primers. TCRdb analysed the multiplex PCR reads with MiXCR anew, one entry per CDR3 protein. The sample has about 120,000 distinct CDR3 sequences, less than 75% seen once. The V gene's germline CDR1 is SGHAT and CDR2 FQNNGV. The CDR3 covers 15 residues. Co-extraction of both nucleic acids (RNA and DNA) used roughly 18-32 mg of unsorted bulk tissue. Chronic HBV infection was present in the patients, who were treatment-naive.

The source material was tumor-adjacent normal liver tissue. The chain couples TRBV11-2 to TRBJ2-7; TRBD2 is a possible D gene (5 bases). This clonotype originated in a woman aged 55 to 70 with primary liver carcinoma and hepatitis B virus infection. The CDR3 sequence: CASRLAGYGAYEQYF. The CDR3 DNA reads as TGTGCCAGCAGATTAGCTGGGTACGGGGCCTACGAGCAGTACTTC.